This TCR beta chain was captured by sequencing in a study of STAT5B mutations in CD4+ large granular lymphocyte leukemia. This CDR3 has 13 amino acids. V was clipped by 4 bases and J by 1 base, with 7 bases between them. Germline V lookup: CDR1 LNHDA, CDR2 SQIVND (reference sequence). The assay was immunoSEQ multiplex PCR, and TCRdb's table has in-frame clones only and misses some. There are more than 30,000 clones in the sample; over 60% occur only once, and less than 9% lies in the top ten. This clone has a handful of counts. The material sequenced was CD4+ T cells from blood buffy coats. The sequence derives from a human donor in good health. The chain has TRBV19 and TRBJ1-1; no clear D. CDR3 bases: TGTGCCAGTAGTACACGGGGGAACACTGAAGCTTTCTTT. It is translated as CASSTRGNTEAFF. Full variable domain (rest looked up from reference TRBV19 and TRBJ1-1): DGGITQSPKYLFRKEGQNVTLSCEQNLNHDAMYWYRQDPGQGLRLIYYSQIVNDFQKGDIAEGYSVSREKKESFPLTVTSAQKNPTAFYLCASSTRGNTEAFFGQGTRLTVV.